A single sample is the source of the 26 T cell receptor beta chains below, sequenced in a study of OX40 agonist ivuxolimab in advanced cancers. TCRdb keeps only in-frame clones here, not all; method: immunoSEQ multiplex PCR. The sample records tens of thousands of clones, more than 70% being singletons. Material: CD4+ or CD8+ T cells sorted from blood, obtained in a trial of the OX40 agonist ivuxolimab. The receptors shown here come from an adult with an advanced solid tumor such as melanoma, head and neck, liver or kidney cancer.

The rearrangement links TRBV27 to TRBJ2-5, with D possibly TRBD1 on 5 matching bases. The assigned J gene may be wrong: the sequence end matches TRBJ2-7 better. The length of the CDR3 is 15 residues. Germline loops: CDR1 MNHEY, CDR2 SMNVEV (reference sequence). This CDR3 reads CASSLTGSPDYEQYF. The DNA of the CDR3 is TGTGCCAGCAGTTTAACAGGTTCTCCCGACTACGAGCAGTACTTC.

V gene TRBV19 combines with J gene TRBJ1-3; D might be TRBD1 (6 bases). Germline V CDR1 and CDR2: LNHDA, SQIVND (reference sequence). The CDR3 spans 14 residues. V was clipped by 3 bases and J by 5 bases, with 11 bases between them. DNA of the CDR3: TGTGCCAGTAGTATGATGGGGGCGAGAAACACCATATATTTT. It codes for CASSMMGARNTIYF.

The rearrangement uses TRBV15 and TRBJ2-1; TRBD1 is a possible D gene (6 bases). Germline CDR1 and CDR2: LNHNV and YYDKDF (reference sequence). V was cut by 0 bases and J by 7 bases, with 13 bases left in between. The CDR3 covers 15 residues. The CDR3, as DNA: TGTGCCACCAGCAGAGATTTCCCCACAGGGAATGAGCAGTTCTTC. Amino acids: CATSRDFPTGNEQFF.

V usage is TRBV7-9 and J usage is TRBJ2-7; 10 bases line up with TRBD1. The CDR3 loop spans 14 amino acids. The V gene's germline CDR1 is SEHNR and CDR2 FQNEAQ (reference sequence). Losses at the gene ends were 3 bases for V and 5 bases for J; bases not matched to a gene: 4. The CDR3 DNA reads as TGTGCCAGCAGCTTGACAGGGGGCGTCCACGAGCAGTACTTC. Protein: CASSLTGGVHEQYF. Supplemented by reference TRBV7-9 and TRBJ2-7, the full variable domain reads DTGVSQNPRHKITKRGQNVTFRCDPISEHNRLYWYRQTLGQGPEFLTYFQNEAQLEKSRLLSDRFSAERPKGSFSTLEIQRTEQGDSAMYLCASSLTGGVHEQYFGPGTRLTVT.

The chain employs TRBV10-3 and TRBJ2-1; perhaps TRBD2 as D (6 bases). Germline values: CDR1 ENHRY, CDR2 SYGVKD. V was cut by 0 bases and J by 9 bases, with 12 bases left in between. The CDR3 totals 14 residues. For the CDR3, the DNA is TGTGCCATCAGTGAGTCTCGGGAGTCGCTTGAGCAGTTCTTC. It translates to CAISESRESLEQFF.

The genes are TRBV2 and TRBJ1-5; 8 nucleotides line up with TRBD1. The CDR3 spans 17 residues. Germline CDR1 reads SNHLY; CDR2 reads FYNNEI. Trimming cost V 6 bases and J 3 bases; bases outside gene matches: 13. The DNA for the CDR3 is TGTGCCAGCAGCCTCGGTTTCGGGACAGGCACCAATCAGCCCCAGCATTTT. Translating it yields CASSLGFGTGTNQPQHF.

The chain has TRBV4-1 and TRBJ1-2; D possibly corresponds to TRBD1 (6 bases). V shed 3 bases and J shed 3 bases, with 11 bases lying between them. The CDR3 runs to 14 residues. Germline CDR1 is MGHRA and CDR2 is YSYEKL. Here the CDR3 DNA reads TGCGCCAGCAGCCACCAAGGACAGCACTATGGCTACACCTTC. It codes for CASSHQGQHYGYTF.

The chain employs TRBV13 and TRBJ2-2; a weak D match, TRBD2 (5 bases). The germline V and J ends were trimmed by 8 bases and 2 bases, with 12 bases remaining between them. The germline V gene has CDR1 PRHDT and CDR2 FYEKMQ (reference sequence). The CDR3 loop spans 14 amino acids. CDR3 region: CASLRGANTGELFF. The CDR3 DNA sequence: TGTGCCAGCCTCCGGGGAGCCAACACCGGGGAGCTGTTTTTT.

V gene TRBV29-1 combines with J gene TRBJ1-2; 9 bases line up with TRBD1. Germline CDR1 reads SQVTM; CDR2 reads ANQGSEA. This CDR3 has 13 residues. V lost 7 bases and J lost 8; bases outside the gene matches: 11. The CDR3 spells CSAGDRVVMGYTF. The CDR3 nucleotides are TGCAGCGCCGGGGACAGGGTTGTAATGGGCTACACCTTC.

CDR3 residues: CASSVAAGTSGYEQYF. CDR3 sequence (DNA): TGTGCCAGCAGCGTAGCAGCCGGGACTAGCGGCTACGAGCAGTACTTC. V gene TRBV9 combines with J gene TRBJ2-7, with 11 positions matching TRBD2. The CDR3 runs to 16 residues. Germline V gene lookup returns CDR1 SGDLS and CDR2 YYNGEE. V was pared by 0 bases and J by 3 bases, with 5 bases of the junction left unmatched.

This chain joins TRBV6-1 and TRBJ2-1; TRBD2 matches at 11 bases. After removal of 10 bases from V and 7 bases from J, the junction contained 12 bases not matched to a gene. Germline V gene lookup returns CDR1 MNHNS and CDR2 SASEGT. This CDR3 contains 15 residues. CDR3 DNA: TGTGCCACCGGAAACCTCCTAGCGGGAGGTAATGAGCAGTTCTTC. Its protein is CATGNLLAGGNEQFF.

The chain uses TRBV10-1 and TRBJ2-1, with D perhaps matching TRBD2 (6 bases). The CDR3 has 15 amino acids. The V end lost 5 bases, the J end lost 11 bases, and 22 bases lay between the germline ends. Germline CDR1 is WNHNN and CDR2 is SYGVQD (reference sequence). The CDR3 reads CASSPTSSSVVKQFF. The CDR3 nucleotides are TGCGCCAGCAGTCCCACTAGCTCCTCGGTTGTTAAGCAGTTCTTC.

The chain carries TRBV25-1 and TRBJ2-5; 14 positions match TRBD2. This CDR3 contains 17 residues. After removal of 1 base from V and 5 bases from J, the junction contained 6 bases not matched to a gene. From germline, CDR1 is MGHDK and CDR2 SYGVNS. The CDR3 region is CASSELGTSGSRETQYF. In DNA, the CDR3 is TGTGCCAGCAGTGAATTGGGGACTAGCGGGAGTAGGGAGACCCAGTACTTC.

This clone was recorded only once. V gene TRBV2 combines with J gene TRBJ2-5; D not certain. CDR3 length: 13 residues. Trimming left V 3 bases short and J 2 bases short, with 7 bases between. Germline V gene sequence: CDR1 SNHLY, CDR2 FYNNEI. The chain's CDR3 is CASSEDLQETQYF. The CDR3 region has the DNA TGTGCCAGCAGTGAGGACCTGCAAGAGACCCAGTACTTC.

The genes are TRBV25-1 and TRBJ2-5; 7 bases fit TRBD1. The DNA end lines up better with TRBJ2-7; the J call may be wrong. The CDR3 has 17 amino acids. From germline, CDR1 is MGHDK and CDR2 SYGVNS. CDR3 amino acids: CASSEDRAGGFLDEQYF. CDR3 in DNA: TGTGCCAGCAGTGAAGATAGGGCAGGGGGATTTCTAGACGAGCAGTACTTC.

V usage is TRBV27 and J usage is TRBJ2-1; D gene uncertain. Germline lookup yields CDR1 MNHEY and CDR2 SMNVEV (reference sequence). V lost 5 bases and J 4 bases, leaving 3 bases between the germline ends. The CDR3 runs to 11 residues. The CDR3 sequence is CASSVYNEQFF. The CDR3, as DNA: TGTGCCAGCAGTGTTTACAATGAGCAGTTCTTC.

This clone was seen more than once but under ten times. The V call is TRBV6-1, the J call TRBJ1-1, with TRBD1 matching over 7 bases. V lost 6 bases to trimming and J lost 5 bases; unmatched junction nucleotides: 6. Per the germline V gene, CDR1 is MNHNS and CDR2 is SASEGT. The CDR3 runs 13 residues. The CDR3 DNA sequence: TGTGCCAGCAGCGACCAGGGGGTAACTGAAGCTTTCTTT. This sequence encodes CASSDQGVTEAFF.

The chain's CDR3 is CASSPSGGDTDTQYF. Here the CDR3 DNA reads TGTGCCAGCTCACCGAGCGGGGGGGACACAGATACGCAGTATTTT. The V and J genes are TRBV18 and TRBJ2-3; 10 positions match TRBD2. V trimming: 3 bases; J trimming: 2 bases; junction bases outside the gene matches: 2. The CDR3 spans 15 residues. Germline V gene data show CDR1 as KGHSH and CDR2 as LQKENI.

This chain joins TRBV15 and TRBJ1-2; 12 nucleotides agree with TRBD1. This CDR3 spans 16 amino acids. Germline V gene sequence: CDR1 LNHNV, CDR2 YYDKDF (reference sequence). Germline trimming cut 0 bases from V and 8 bases from J; bases unmatched to any gene: 7. CDR3 loop: CATSRDKRDRGHGYTF. CDR3 coding DNA: TGTGCCACCAGCAGAGACAAGAGGGACAGGGGGCACGGCTACACCTTC.

This clone appeared once. The chain uses TRBV10-3 and TRBJ2-7; 8 bases are shared with TRBD2. Germline CDR1 reads ENHRY; CDR2 reads SYGVKD. The V gene end was trimmed by 5 bases and the J gene end by 3 bases; junction bases not matched to a gene: 6. The CDR3 runs 14 residues. The DNA for the CDR3 is TGTGCCATCAGTCCACTAGCGGAATTCTACGAGCAGTACTTC. Protein sequence: CAISPLAEFYEQYF.

This clone showed up just a few times. The rearrangement links TRBV6-5 to TRBJ1-3; 11 bases match TRBD1. Germline CDR1 reads MNHEY; CDR2 reads SVGAGI. The ends lost 4 bases at V and 4 bases at J; junction bases unmatched: 3. The CDR3 spans 15 residues. This chain's CDR3 is CASSSDRGLGNTIYF. CDR3 DNA: TGTGCCAGCAGTTCGGACAGGGGGCTAGGAAACACCATATATTTT.

The rearrangement uses TRBV10-3 and TRBJ2-5, with 7 positions matching TRBD1. The J call may be faulty, since TRBJ2-7 better matches the DNA end. CDR3 length: 14 residues. In germline, CDR1 is ENHRY, CDR2 SYGVKD. The CDR3 here is CAISGDRINYEQYF. In nucleotides, the CDR3 is TGTGCCATCAGTGGGGACAGAATAAACTACGAGCAGTACTTC.

The CDR3: CASSVASASYEQYF. The CDR3 DNA sequence: TGTGCCAGCAGCGTAGCTAGCGCCTCCTACGAGCAGTACTTC. V gene TRBV9 combines with J gene TRBJ2-7, with D possibly being TRBD2 (6 bases). The CDR3 runs to 14 residues. V shed 0 bases and J shed 0 bases, with 7 bases lying between them. Per the germline V gene, CDR1 is SGDLS and CDR2 is YYNGEE. Combining the CDR3 with reference TRBV9 and TRBJ2-7 gives the whole variable domain DSGVTQTPKHLITATGQRVTLRCSPRSGDLSVYWYQQSLDQGLQFLIQYYNGEERAKGNILERFSAQQFPDLHSELNLSSLELGDSALYFCASSVASASYEQYFGPGTRLTVT.

This clone occurred a few times. The chain is built from TRBV27 and TRBJ2-1, with 9 nucleotides matching TRBD2. V lost 1 base, J lost 7 bases, and 8 bases stayed unmatched. Germline V gives CDR1 MNHEY, CDR2 SMNVEV (reference sequence). This CDR3 has 16 residues. The CDR3 reads CASSLFAGGLGNEQFF. DNA of the CDR3: TGTGCCAGCAGTTTATTCGCGGGAGGGCTAGGGAATGAGCAGTTCTTC.

This clone showed up just once. The chain uses TRBV7-9 and TRBJ1-1, with D unresolved. The CDR3 extends over 13 amino acids. The V end was cut by 6 bases, the J end by 4 bases, with 12 bases between. Germline CDR1 SEHNR, CDR2 FQNEAQ (reference sequence). CDR3 nucleotide sequence: TGTGCCAGCAGAACTATAAGCGTCACTGAAGCTTTCTTT. Translated: CASRTISVTEAFF.

Written as DNA, the CDR3 is TGTGCCAGCAGCTTAGTTTTTGGGACAGGCGGCTACACCTTC. Translation: CASSLVFGTGGYTF. The J gene is TRBJ1-2, the V gene TRBV7-2; 8 bases map to TRBD1. Germline V lookup: CDR1 SGHTA, CDR2 FQGNSA. The trim removed 1 base at V and 8 bases at J, leaving 6 bases unmatched. The CDR3 has 14 residues.